One sample yielded the 12 T cell receptor beta chains listed below, sequenced in a study of blood T cell repertoires in COVID-19. The method was immunoSEQ multiplex PCR; TCRdb's version includes in-frame clones alone and lacks a portion of them. The data hold 60,000 or so clones, with 90% observed a single time. Sequencing input: peripheral blood. Receptors originate from a human donor with active COVID-19. The donor label of this sample is uncertain.

The rearrangement uses TRBV4-2 and TRBJ2-7, with a tentative D call TRBD1 (9 bases). Trimming pared 0 bases from V and 3 bases from J, leaving 33 bases between. Germline lookup yields CDR1 LGHNA and CDR2 YNFKEQ. This CDR3 has 22 residues. CDR3 DNA: TGTGCCAGCAGCCAAGAGTTGCTCCGGGACAGGGATGCACTAGCGGTACTCTACGAGCAGTACTTC. It codes for CASSQELLRDRDALAVLYEQYF.

The CDR3 coding sequence is TGTGCCACCGCCGGGTGGGGGCGCGGTGAGACCCAGTACTTC. Amino acid sequence: CATAGWGRGETQYF. This chain uses TRBV10-3 with TRBJ2-5; maybe TRBD1 (6 bases). V lost 10 bases and J lost 5, with 20 bases in between. The length of the CDR3 is 14 residues. CDR1 ENHRY and CDR2 SYGVKD come from the germline V gene.

The rearrangement uses TRBV6-5 and TRBJ1-5; D is unresolved. Germline CDR1 reads MNHEY; CDR2 reads SVGAGI. V lost 5 bases to trimming and J lost 2 bases, with 10 bases between them. The length of the CDR3 is 14 residues. The CDR3 spells CASSPGVGNQPQHF. CDR3 coding DNA: TGTGCCAGCAGTCCGGGAGTTGGCAATCAGCCCCAGCATTTT.

V and J are TRBV7-2 and TRBJ2-5; 16 positions match TRBD2. Germline V lookup: CDR1 SGHTA, CDR2 FQGNSA. V trimming: 2 bases; J trimming: 5 bases; junction bases outside the gene matches: 11. The CDR3 is 19 amino acids. The CDR3 region is CASSLPGTSGGAAAETQYF. The DNA for the CDR3 is TGTGCCAGCAGCTTACCCGGGACTAGCGGGGGGGCCGCTGCCGAGACCCAGTACTTC.

The chain employs TRBV11-3 and TRBJ2-3, with TRBD1 matching over 8 bases. The CDR3 extends over 15 amino acids. Germline CDR1 reads SGHNT; CDR2 reads YENEEA. Unmatched junction bases numbered 7, after V lost 2 bases and J lost 6 bases. CDR3 residues: CASSLRTGPADTQYF. DNA of the CDR3: TGTGCCAGCAGCTTAAGGACAGGGCCGGCGGATACGCAGTATTTT.

J is TRBJ1-4 and V is TRBV15, with D tentatively TRBD1 (6 bases). The CDR3 has 15 amino acids. V was shortened by 1 base and J by 7 bases, with 13 bases between the two germline ends. Per the germline V gene, CDR1 is LNHNV and CDR2 is YYDKDF (reference sequence). In DNA, the CDR3 is TGTGCCACCAGCAGAGGACAGGTCCCGGGTGAAAAACTGTTTTTT. Its protein is CATSRGQVPGEKLFF.

Judged by abundance, this clone is medium-sized. This rearrangement joins TRBV5-4 to TRBJ2-7, with 12 bases lining up with TRBD2. V shed 4 bases and J 5 bases; nucleotides not matched to a gene: 7. This CDR3 comprises 15 residues. The germline CDR1 and CDR2 sequences are SGHNT and YYREEE (reference sequence). CDR3 nucleotides: TGTGCCAGCAGCACACGGACTAGCGGGACGGACGAGCAGTACTTC. Protein product: CASSTRTSGTDEQYF.

The chain couples TRBV4-2 to TRBJ2-1; 11 bases align to TRBD1. Germline CDR1 is LGHNA and CDR2 is YNFKEQ. V dropped 4 bases and J dropped 0; count of bases not matched to a gene: 8. CDR3 length equals 18 residues. The CDR3 nucleotides are TGTGCCAGCAGCCCCGACGGGGACAGGGGGTTCTCCTACAATGAGCAGTTCTTC. It is translated as CASSPDGDRGFSYNEQFF.

This clone occurred a few times. This rearrangement joins TRBV28 to TRBJ1-6; D remains ambiguous. Germline assignment: CDR1 MDHEN and CDR2 SYDVKM. V was pared by 4 bases and J by 6 bases, with 7 bases between. The CDR3 is 13 amino acids. The CDR3 DNA sequence: TGTGCCAGCAGTTCTCCTTCTAATTCACCCCTCCACTTT. Translation gives CASSSPSNSPLHF.

This clone was picked up one time. The chain uses TRBV7-2 and TRBJ2-3, with D unresolved. Between the trimmed V and J ends, which lost 8 bases and 4 bases, there was a span of 10 bases. The CDR3 runs to 12 residues. Germline CDR1 reads SGHTA; CDR2 reads FQGNSA. CDR3 DNA: TGTGCCAGCGGGCTCTATCCAGATACGCAGTATTTT. Its translation is CASGLYPDTQYF.

The rearrangement uses TRBV7-2 and TRBJ2-5; 8 nucleotides match TRBD2. Losses at the gene ends were 2 bases for V and 5 bases for J; bases not matched to a gene: 7. The CDR3 loop spans 15 amino acids. Germline V gene data show CDR1 as SGHTA and CDR2 as FQGNSA. In nucleotides, the CDR3 is TGTGCCAGCAGCTTACGGGCGGGAGGAGTGGAGACCCAGTACTTC. This sequence encodes CASSLRAGGVETQYF. The whole variable domain, remainder taken from reference TRBV7-2 and TRBJ2-5, is GAGVSQSPSNKVTEKGKDVELRCDPISGHTALYWYRQSLGQGLEFLIYFQGNSAPDKSGLPSDRFSAERTGGSVSTLTIQRTQQEDSAVYLCASSLRAGGVETQYFGPGTRLLVL.

The chain links TRBV18 to TRBJ1-1, with D perhaps TRBD1 (6 bases). Trimming pared 3 bases from V and 2 bases from J, leaving 10 bases between. The CDR3 is 14 residues long. Germline CDR1 is KGHSH and CDR2 is LQKENI. For the CDR3, the DNA is TGTGCCAGCTCACCCAGGGGTCAAAACACTGAAGCTTTCTTT. This translates into CASSPRGQNTEAFF.